The rows below give T cell receptor beta chains drawn from one sample of a study of T cell responses to AZD1222 COVID-19 vaccine. The assay was immunoSEQ multiplex PCR, and TCRdb's table has in-frame clones only and misses some. This sample yields 80,000 to 100,000 clones, of which 70% to 90% are seen a single time; roughly 5.1% belongs to the top ten. Sequencing used peripheral blood, obtained 28 days after the second AZD1222 dose. These receptors originate from an adult who received the AZD1222 COVID-19 vaccine. Each CDR3 is given with its conserved first and last residue. A D gene is named only where the DNA matches it firmly. Only part of the rows carry a size: once, few, many, or a class if the clone is expanded.

J gene,V gene,D gene,clone size,CDR3 DNA,CDR3 protein
TRBJ1-1,TRBV5-4,.,.,TGTGCCAGCAGCCCTAGACCGCCGAACACTGAAGCTTTCTTT,CASSPRPPNTEAFF
TRBJ1-1,TRBV7-8,.,.,TGTGCCAGCAGCTTAGAAGGGTGGACTGAAGCTTTCTTT,CASSLEGWTEAFF
TRBJ1-5,TRBV19,.,few,TGTGCCAGTAGTACCCAGGGTAGCAATCAGCCCCAGCATTTT,CASSTQGSNQPQHF
TRBJ1-5,TRBV5-8,TRBD1,.,TGTGCCAGCGGCCCCGCCGGGACAGGGTTGGTTCAGCCCCAGCATTTT,CASGPAGTGLVQPQHF
TRBJ2-3,TRBV19,.,.,TGTGCCAGTAGTATCGGGGGCAGAGACACAGATACGCAGTATTTT,CASSIGGRDTDTQYF
TRBJ1-2,TRBV5-1,.,.,TGCGCCAGCAGCTTGCAGGGCGCCTATGGCTACACCTTC,CASSLQGAYGYTF
TRBJ2-3,TRBV3-1/TRBV3-2,TRBD2,.,TGTGCCAGCAGCTTACGGACTAGCGGGGGCACAGATACGCAGTATTTT,CASSLRTSGGTDTQYF
TRBJ2-3,TRBV2,.,.,TGTGCCAGCAGCCCTCGGGGGAGGGGGACAGATACGCAGTATTTT,CASSPRGRGTDTQYF
TRBJ1-6,TRBV28,.,.,TGTGCCAGCACCAGGGGAGGACGGAACTACTATAATTCACCCCTCCACTTT,CASTRGGRNYYNSPLHF
TRBJ1-1,TRBV29-1,.,.,TGCAGCGTTGGACCCGGGACAATCAACACTGAAGCTTTCTTT,CSVGPGTINTEAFF
TRBJ1-4,TRBV5-1,.,.,TGCGCCAGCAGCTTGGTCGCGGGGGAAGAAAAACTGTTTTTT,CASSLVAGEEKLFF
TRBJ2-2,TRBV7-9,TRBD1,.,TGTGCCAGCAGGCCCAACAGGGGAACCGGGGAGCTGTTTTTT,CASRPNRGTGELFF
TRBJ1-1,TRBV29-1,.,.,TGCAGCGTTGAGGTTTTGGATCGTGAAGCTTTCTTT,CSVEVLDREAFF
TRBJ2-5,TRBV29-1,TRBD2,.,TGCAGCACGCAGGAGCGGGGGGTAGAGACCCAGTACTTC,CSTQERGVETQYF
TRBJ2-5,TRBV11-2,.,.,TGTGCCAGCACCGCCCCGGATCGCGGGACCCAGTACTTC,CASTAPDRGTQYF
TRBJ1-1,TRBV29-1,.,.,TGCAGCGTTGAAGACAGGTTCGGGACTGAAGCTTTCTTT,CSVEDRFGTEAFF
TRBJ1-2,TRBV5-1,.,once,TGCGCCAGCAGCTTGCAGGGAGGCCATGGCTACACCTTC,CASSLQGGHGYTF
TRBJ2-1,TRBV10-1,TRBD1,once,TGCGCCAGCAGTCTAGAGACAGGGTCCAATGAGCAGTTCTTC,CASSLETGSNEQFF
TRBJ2-7,TRBV5-1,.,.,TGCGCCAGCAGCCTCGGAGACGAGCAGTACTTC,CASSLGDEQYF
TRBJ1-2,TRBV5-1,TRBD1,.,TGCGCCAGCAGCTTAGGGACAGGGGGCGATGGCTACACCTTC,CASSLGTGGDGYTF
TRBJ1-2,TRBV5-1,.,once,TGCGCCAGCAGCTTGGAAAGGGGGATTTTGGGGAATGGCTACACCTTC,CASSLERGILGNGYTF
TRBJ1-2,TRBV6-5,.,.,TGTGCCAGCAGTTTTTTTCCGGGGAGGAGTGGCTACACCTTC,CASSFFPGRSGYTF
TRBJ2-1,TRBV5-1,.,.,TGCGCCAGCAGCCCCGGACAGAACAATGAGCAGTTCTTC,CASSPGQNNEQFF
TRBJ1-2,TRBV6-5,TRBD1,few,TGTGCCAGCAGAGAGACAGGGAACCCCTATGGCTACACCTTC,CASRETGNPYGYTF
TRBJ1-2,TRBV5-1,.,.,TGCGCCAGCAGCCCGGGACACTCTAACTATGGCTACACCTTC,CASSPGHSNYGYTF
TRBJ1-2,TRBV19,TRBD1,.,TGTGCCAGTACCAGAACCGGGACAGGGGAAATTGGCTACACCTTC,CASTRTGTGEIGYTF
TRBJ1-1,TRBV5-1,.,.,TGCGCCAGCAGCTTGAGGTTGGGAGTCACTGAAGCTTTCTTT,CASSLRLGVTEAFF
TRBJ1-5,TRBV2,.,.,TGTGCCAGCAGTACAGGGAATTCATATCAGCCCCAGCATTTT,CASSTGNSYQPQHF
TRBJ2-5,TRBV10-1,.,.,TGCGCCAGCAGTGATGGGCAAGAGACCCAGTACTTC,CASSDGQETQYF
TRBJ2-5,TRBV7-9,.,.,TGTGCCAGCAGCCCCGGGACCAGCGGGGAGACCCAGTACTTC,CASSPGTSGETQYF
TRBJ1-5,TRBV2,.,once,TGTGCCAGCAGGGGGCAGAGGGGCAATCAGCCCCAGCATTTT,CASRGQRGNQPQHF
TRBJ2-1,TRBV7-8,TRBD2,.,TGTGCCAGCAGCTCTACTCCTAGCGGGGGGGCGTCCCAGTTCTTC,CASSSTPSGGASQFF
TRBJ1-1,TRBV19,.,.,TGTGCCAGTAGTACGCGTCCGGGCACCATGAACACTGAAGCTTTCTTT,CASSTRPGTMNTEAFF
TRBJ2-1,TRBV18,TRBD1,.,TGTGCCAGCTCACCAAATCAGGGGGCTGAGAATGAGCAGTTCTTC,CASSPNQGAENEQFF
TRBJ1-1,TRBV11-2,.,once,TGTGCCAGCAGCCCGCGTGTCGGGGTGATCACTGAAGCTTTCTTT,CASSPRVGVITEAFF
TRBJ1-2,TRBV12-3/TRBV12-4,.,few,TGTGCCAGCAGTTCCCGAGACGAGCGGGGCTACACCTTC,CASSSRDERGYTF
TRBJ1-1,TRBV19,.,.,TGTGCCAGTAGTATTGCGACAGAGGTGAGCACTGAAGCTTTCTTT,CASSIATEVSTEAFF
TRBJ1-1,TRBV9,.,.,TGTGCCAGCAGCGGTCGGGTAACCAGCTCTGAAGCTTTCTTT,CASSGRVTSSEAFF
TRBJ1-4,TRBV5-5,.,.,TGTGCCAGCAGCTGGGGGGACGCGCCCGGGGAAAAACTGTTTTTT,CASSWGDAPGEKLFF
TRBJ1-5,TRBV6-5,.,.,TGTGCCAGCAGCCACGCCGCTACTCAGCCCCAGCATTTT,CASSHAATQPQHF
TRBJ1-1,TRBV12-3/TRBV12-4,.,once,TGTGCCAGCAGTTCGAGGGGCGCAGCTTTCTTT,CASSSRGAAFF
TRBJ2-3,TRBV5-1,.,once,TGCGCCAGCAGCTTGGGGCCGCTGGATACGCAGTATTTT,CASSLGPLDTQYF
TRBJ2-7,TRBV5-1,.,.,TGCGCCAGCAGTCGGGACGTGGGGAGCTCCTACGAGCAGTACTTC,CASSRDVGSSYEQYF
TRBJ2-2,TRBV11-2,.,.,TGTGCCAGCAGCTTAGATAACAGCGCCGGGGAGCTGTTTTTT,CASSLDNSAGELFF
TRBJ2-7,TRBV7-8,.,.,TGTGCCAGCAGCTTAGGCCTCGCGGGATACGAGCAGTACTTC,CASSLGLAGYEQYF
TRBJ2-1,TRBV2,TRBD1,.,TGTGCCAGCAGTAATGAGGGACAGGGGGTTGAGCAGTTCTTC,CASSNEGQGVEQFF
TRBJ1-4,TRBV3-1/TRBV3-2,.,.,TGTGCCAGCAGCCAACGGCTCGCGGAAAAACTGTTTTTT,CASSQRLAEKLFF
TRBJ2-1,TRBV29-1,.,.,TGCAGCGTTGATGGTAGGGGCCAGTACAATGAGCAGTTCTTC,CSVDGRGQYNEQFF
TRBJ2-1,TRBV5-1,TRBD1,.,TGCGCCAGCAGCTTGGCGGACAGGCCATACAATGAGCAGTTCTTC,CASSLADRPYNEQFF
TRBJ1-4,TRBV18,.,.,TGTGCCAGCTCACCCCGGGGAGGAGCTGACGAAAAACTGTTTTTT,CASSPRGGADEKLFF
TRBJ2-1,TRBV12-3/TRBV12-4,.,.,TGTGCCAGCAGTCCAACTAGAAACAATGAGCAGTTCTTC,CASSPTRNNEQFF
TRBJ2-1,TRBV5-1,TRBD2,.,TGCGCCAGCAGCTTGGCATTTGGCACCTTAGCGGGGGGGTACAATGAGCAGTTCTTC,CASSLAFGTLAGGYNEQFF
TRBJ2-1,TRBV16,TRBD1,.,TGTGCCAGCAGCCAATCGAGAAGGGGGCGGGACAATGAGCAGTTCTTC,CASSQSRRGRDNEQFF
TRBJ1-1,TRBV12-3/TRBV12-4,TRBD1,.,TGTGCCAGCAGGGGACAGGGGCGAGCTTTCTTT,CASRGQGRAFF
TRBJ2-2,TRBV7-6,.,.,TGTGCCAGCAGCTTAGGTGTAATCCAAGACACCGGGGAGCTGTTTTTT,CASSLGVIQDTGELFF
TRBJ1-1,TRBV29-1,.,.,TGCAGCGTTGTAGGTCGATCGAACACTGAAGCTTTCTTT,CSVVGRSNTEAFF
TRBJ2-3,TRBV4-1,.,.,TGCGCCAGCAGCCCACAGTATAGCACAGATACGCAGTATTTT,CASSPQYSTDTQYF
TRBJ1-3,TRBV15,.,once,TGTGCCACCAGCACAGATAGGGACCGTTCCTCTGGAAACACCATATATTTT,CATSTDRDRSSGNTIYF
TRBJ2-1,TRBV2,.,.,TGTGCCAGCAGTGAGGAGTTTGAGCAGTTCTTC,CASSEEFEQFF
TRBJ1-2,TRBV2,TRBD1,.,TGTGCCAGCAGTGTGGACAGGGGGGCTTCCTATGGCTACACCTTC,CASSVDRGASYGYTF